One sample yielded the 19 T cell receptor beta chains listed below, sequenced in a study of T cell responses to AZD1222 COVID-19 vaccine (dated by TCRdb to the early 2020s). What this sample's time point label stands for: about 28 days (+/-7) after the second vaccine dose. The library was built by means of the immunoSEQ multiplex PCR assay. Imported from immuneACCESS, the table was reduced by TCRdb to in-frame sequences with V and J called. These copies leave out some clones; in studies compared against another copy, an unresolved V gene accounts for under half, and the cause of the remainder is not known. This sample has about 93,000 clones in its table, and 80% to 90% of those were observed once. The ten most abundant clones make up 2.5% of the sample. This material consisted of peripheral blood, taken 28 days after the second AZD1222 dose. The source of these receptors is an adult who received the AZD1222 COVID-19 vaccine.

This clone was seen only a few times. V usage is TRBV4-3 and J usage is TRBJ2-5, with 10 bases matching TRBD2. V shed 0 bases and J 4 bases; nucleotides not matched to a gene: 5. The CDR3 is made up of 16 amino acids. CDR1 and CDR2 from the germline V gene are LGHNA and YSLEER. CDR3 nucleotides: TGCGCCAGCAGCCAAGATTGGAGCGGGGGGGCAGAGACCCAGTACTTC. This encodes CASSQDWSGGAETQYF.

The chain carries TRBV6-1 and TRBJ1-1, with D possibly matching TRBD1 (5 bases). Germline V gene lookup returns CDR1 MNHNS and CDR2 SASEGT. The length of the CDR3 is 13 residues. V lost 2 bases, J lost 11 bases, and 15 bases lay in between. The CDR3 DNA reads as TGTGCCAGCAGTGAATGGGGGACCGCGGGGGCTTTCTTT. Translating it yields CASSEWGTAGAFF.

The gene calls are TRBV6-1 and TRBJ1-5, with D perhaps TRBD1 (5 bases). V was pared by 2 bases and J by 4 bases, with 6 bases between. This CDR3 is built from 13 residues. Germline CDR1 and CDR2: MNHNS and SASEGT. The CDR3 is CASSERGNQPQHF. CDR3 DNA: TGTGCCAGCAGTGAAAGGGGAAATCAGCCCCAGCATTTT.

The chain carries TRBV2 and TRBJ1-5; D might be TRBD1 (5 bases). CDR1 and CDR2 from the germline V gene are SNHLY and FYNNEI. The length of the CDR3 is 14 residues. V was pared by 2 bases and J by 2 bases, with 7 bases between. CDR3 coding DNA: TGTGCCAGCAGTGAACTGGGGCGCAATCAGCCCCAGCATTTT. It translates to CASSELGRNQPQHF. Based on the CDR3 plus reference TRBV2 and TRBJ1-5, the full variable domain is EPEVTQTPSHQVTQMGQEVILRCVPISNHLYFYWYRQILGQKVEFLVSFYNNEISEKSEIFDDQFSVERPDGSNFTLKIRSTKLEDSAMYFCASSELGRNQPQHFGDGTRLSIL.

This sequence joins TRBV19 and TRBJ1-2; D gene ambiguous. The CDR3 extends over 12 amino acids. The ends were cut back, 2 bases at V and 5 bases at J, with 6 bases in the middle. CDR1 and CDR2 from the germline V gene are LNHDA and SQIVND (reference sequence). The CDR3 DNA reads as TGTGCCAGTAGTATATTGGGTTATGGCTACACCTTC. It encodes CASSILGYGYTF.

This chain connects TRBV28 to TRBJ2-7; TRBD1 might be the D (7 bases). The CDR3 covers 15 residues. Looked up from germline, CDR1 is MDHEN and CDR2 is SYDVKM. V was pared by 1 base and J by 3 bases, with 13 bases between. The CDR3 here is CASSLFAGGSYEQYF. DNA of the CDR3: TGTGCCAGCAGTTTATTCGCAGGGGGGAGCTACGAGCAGTACTTC. The full variable domain, in which reference TRBV28 and TRBJ2-7 provide the parts outside the CDR3, is DVKVTQSSRYLVKRTGEKVFLECVQDMDHENMFWYRQDPGLGLRLIYFSYDVKMKEKGDIPEGYSVSREKKERFSLILESASTNQTSMYLCASSLFAGGSYEQYFGPGTRLTVT.

The rearrangement joins TRBV25-1 to TRBJ2-3; 9 bases fit TRBD2. Germline values: CDR1 MGHDK, CDR2 SYGVNS. V shed 8 bases and J 6 bases; nucleotides not matched to a gene: 12. The CDR3 loop spans 15 amino acids. CDR3 amino acids: CASLFYAGGLDTQYF. CDR3 DNA sequence: TGTGCCAGCCTCTTTTACGCGGGAGGGCTGGATACGCAGTATTTT.

The chain joins TRBV19 to TRBJ1-5; D perhaps matches TRBD1 (6 bases). V was cut by 5 bases and J by 13 bases, with 24 bases left in between. The CDR3 has 15 amino acids. Germline assignment: CDR1 LNHDA and CDR2 SQIVND (reference sequence). CDR3: CASSQGQVLTTKQHF. CDR3 in DNA: TGTGCCAGTAGTCAGGGGCAGGTGTTAACAACAAAGCAGCATTTT.

The chain carries TRBV7-9 and TRBJ1-6; D possibly corresponds to TRBD1 (6 bases). Germline-derived CDR1 and CDR2 are SEHNR and FQNEAQ (reference sequence). Trimming pared 5 bases from V and 10 bases from J, leaving 18 bases between. The CDR3 runs to 15 residues. The CDR3 region has the DNA TGTGCCAGCAGCACACCGACGGACAGTTTCTCACCCCTCCACTTT. Translation: CASSTPTDSFSPLHF.

The chain employs TRBV7-3 and TRBJ1-1; perhaps TRBD1 as D (5 bases). Germline V CDR1 and CDR2: SGHTA, FQGTGA. The germline V and J ends were trimmed by 1 base and 3 bases, with 6 bases remaining between them. CDR3 length: 13 residues. The CDR3 spells CASSLRGDTEAFF. Here the CDR3 DNA reads TGTGCCAGCAGCTTAAGAGGGGACACTGAAGCTTTCTTT.

The rearrangement links TRBV27 to TRBJ2-6; D is uncertain. The ends were cut back, 6 bases at V and 2 bases at J, with 11 bases in the middle. The CDR3 runs to 15 residues. Germline assignment: CDR1 MNHEY and CDR2 SMNVEV (reference sequence). CDR3 in DNA: TGTGCCAGCAGCCTTAATTGGGCTGGGGCCAACGTCCTGACTTTC. It yields the protein CASSLNWAGANVLTF.

The chain combines TRBV27 with TRBJ2-1; no reliable D call. Trimming left V 0 bases short and J 5 bases short, with 14 bases between. There are 16 residues in the CDR3. Germline assignment: CDR1 MNHEY and CDR2 SMNVEV (reference sequence). Written as DNA, the CDR3 is TGTGCCAGCAGTTTATCAGATCTAGAGGCGGACAATGAGCAGTTCTTC. This codes for CASSLSDLEADNEQFF.

The chain carries TRBV20-1 and TRBJ1-2; a possible D gene is TRBD1 (5 bases). CDR1 is DFQATT and CDR2 is SNEGSKA in the germline V gene (reference sequence). This CDR3 is built from 11 residues. The CDR3 DNA is TGCCGACCGACAGATCTCTATGGCTACACCTTC. Translated, it gives CRPTDLYGYTF.

The genes are TRBV6-8 and TRBJ2-7; D ambiguous. The CDR3 length is 11 residues. CDR1 is MNHGY and CDR2 is SAAAGT in the germline V gene. V was cut by 5 bases and J by 3 bases, with 5 bases left in between. The CDR3 bases are TGTGCCAGCAGTGATTTCTACGAGCAGTACTTC. Its protein product is CASSDFYEQYF.

The chain is built from TRBV30 and TRBJ2-5, with unresolved D. The CDR3 spans 14 residues. Germline CDR1 GTSNPN, CDR2 SVGIG (reference sequence). V was trimmed by 0 bases and J by 5 bases, leaving 13 bases between them. The CDR3 DNA reads TGTGCCTGGAGTGTAACACACAAGGTTGAGACCCAGTACTTC. This codes for CAWSVTHKVETQYF. The full variable domain, completed using reference TRBV30 and TRBJ2-5, is SQTIHQWPATLVQPVGSPLSLECTVEGTSNPNLYWYRQAAGRGLQLLFYSVGIGQISSEVPQNLSASRPQDRQFILSSKKLLLSDSGFYLCAWSVTHKVETQYFGPGTRLLVL.

The CDR3 is CAWSNRGDQPQHF. CDR3 sequence (DNA): TGTGCCTGGAGTAACAGGGGGGATCAGCCCCAGCATTTT. The V gene is TRBV30, the J gene TRBJ1-5; 8 bases agree with TRBD1. The CDR3 is 13 amino acids. Trimming cost V 2 bases and J 5 bases; bases outside gene matches: 2. Looked up from germline, CDR1 is GTSNPN and CDR2 is SVGIG (reference sequence).

This chain uses TRBV7-9 with TRBJ1-1, with TRBD1 matching over 8 bases. This CDR3 region has 16 residues. After removal of 4 bases from V and 0 bases from J, the junction contained 7 bases not matched to a gene. Looked up from germline, CDR1 is SEHNR and CDR2 is FQNEAQ (reference sequence). The CDR3 loop reads CASSSGQVSLNTEAFF. The CDR3 coding sequence is TGTGCCAGCAGCTCGGGACAGGTCTCGCTGAACACTGAAGCTTTCTTT.

A single count supports this clone. This sequence joins TRBV7-9 and TRBJ2-1; TRBD1 matches 7 bases. Germline lookup yields CDR1 SEHNR and CDR2 FQNEAQ (reference sequence). The V gene end was trimmed by 3 bases and the J gene end by 5 bases; junction bases not matched to a gene: 1. The CDR3 contains 13 residues. CDR3 sequence (DNA): TGTGCCAGCAGCTTCACAGGGGACAATGAGCAGTTCTTC. It codes for CASSFTGDNEQFF.

The V gene is TRBV7-9, the J gene TRBJ1-1, with 7 bases matching TRBD1. Germline trimming cut 5 bases from V and 1 base from J; bases unmatched to any gene: 4. Looked up from germline, CDR1 is SEHNR and CDR2 is FQNEAQ (reference sequence). The CDR3 has 14 residues. The CDR3 DNA is TGTGCCAGCAGCATAGGGGGCTCGAACACTGAAGCTTTCTTT. Translation gives CASSIGGSNTEAFF. Filled out from reference TRBV7-9 and TRBJ1-1, the complete variable domain reads DTGVSQNPRHKITKRGQNVTFRCDPISEHNRLYWYRQTLGQGPEFLTYFQNEAQLEKSRLLSDRFSAERPKGSFSTLEIQRTEQGDSAMYLCASSIGGSNTEAFFGQGTRLTVV.